Listed here are 5 T cell receptor beta chains from one sample, sequenced in a study of T cell clones after liver transplantation. Produced via immunoSEQ multiplex PCR; TCRdb's table is partial and in-frame only. The sample shows 25,000 to 35,000 clones, around 94% of them seen only once. Sequences were derived from CD8+ T cells from blood, sampled 12 months after liver transplant. The receptors here all came from a human patient who received a liver transplant. Some T cells may trace back to the graft donor.

The V gene is TRBV5-6, the J gene TRBJ2-3; the D gene is possibly TRBD1 (5 bases). This CDR3 comprises 14 residues. Looked up from germline, CDR1 is SGHDT and CDR2 is YYEEEE. The V and J ends lost 4 bases and 5 bases respectively, with 14 bases between them. In DNA, the CDR3 is TGTGCCAGCAGCCTGGACACATTTAAAGATACGCAGTATTTT. Its protein is CASSLDTFKDTQYF.

The gene calls are TRBV27 and TRBJ2-1, with D perhaps matching TRBD2 (6 bases). V was shortened by 4 bases and J by 3 bases, with 7 bases between the two germline ends. CDR3 length: 13 residues. CDR1 is MNHEY, CDR2 SMNVEV, per germline (reference sequence). CDR3 amino acids: CASSYSGYNEQFF. The CDR3 bases are TGTGCCAGCAGTTATAGCGGCTACAATGAGCAGTTCTTC.

The chain is built from TRBV2 and TRBJ2-7; weak D call: TRBD2 (5 bases). Trimming took 5 bases from V and 3 from J, leaving 11 bases between them. Germline assignment: CDR1 SNHLY and CDR2 FYNNEI. The CDR3 loop spans 13 amino acids. The chain's CDR3 is CASSSGPDYEQYF. CDR3 sequence (DNA): TGTGCCAGCAGTAGCGGCCCAGACTACGAGCAGTACTTC.

This chain's CDR3 is CASSLDNEQFF. CDR3 nucleotide sequence: TGTGCCAGCAGCTTGGACAATGAGCAGTTCTTC. This chain links TRBV5-6 with TRBJ2-1; D gene unclear. V gave up 0 bases and J gave up 5 bases, with 0 bases separating them. Germline V lookup: CDR1 SGHDT, CDR2 YYEEEE. This CDR3 has 11 amino acids. The entire variable domain, with the rest obtained from reference TRBV5-6 and TRBJ2-1, is as follows: DAGVTQSPTHLIKTRGQQVTLRCSPKSGHDTVSWYQQALGQGPQFIFQYYEEEERQRGNFPDRFSGHQFPNYSSELNVNALLLGDSALYLCASSLDNEQFFGPGTRLTVL.

This sequence joins TRBV4-1 and TRBJ2-5; unclear D gene. The CDR3 contains 15 residues. Trimming cost V 0 bases and J 5 bases, with 13 bases left between them. Germline V gene sequence: CDR1 MGHRA, CDR2 YSYEKL. The CDR3 region has the DNA TGCGCCAGCAGCCAAGATGCGGCCCATGGGGAGACCCAGTACTTC. It encodes CASSQDAAHGETQYF.